This T cell receptor (beta chain) stems from a study of blood T cell repertoires in COVID-19. Produced via immunoSEQ multiplex PCR; TCRdb's table is partial and in-frame only. The data contain over 200,000 clones, about 88% of them seen just once; the ten biggest clones take up 3.5% to 4.5%. The sequence was obtained from a man aged 55 to 70 who had recovered from COVID-19. Sequencing used peripheral blood.

In nucleotides, the CDR3 is TGTGCCACCAGCAGGGACAGACATAATGAAAAACTGTTTTTT. This translates into CATSRDRHNEKLFF. This chain connects TRBV15 to TRBJ1-4; TRBD1 might be the D (6 bases). Germline V gene data show CDR1 as LNHNV and CDR2 as YYDKDF (reference sequence). The CDR3 is 14 amino acids. Trimming stripped 3 bases from V and 4 bases from J, with 9 bases between.